These 8 T cell receptor beta chains came from one sample sequenced in a study of human T cells and chemical hapten exposure. TCRdb reprocessed the RACE reads via MiXCR and lists one record per CDR3 protein. The sample has 110,000 to 150,000 distinct CDR3 sequences; about 12% are singletons. Specified time point: patch test 2, 6 weeks after DPC sensitization. Indicated treatment: therapeutic diphenylcyclopropenone sensitization with weekly scalp DPC. The sequenced sample was whole blood, obtained in connection with sensitization to the hapten diphenylcyclopropenone (DPC). The receptors stem from a woman between 50 and 59 years old with alopecia areata. Some clones in this sample may be carry-over from other donors' samples.

This chain links TRBV12-3 or TRBV12-4 with TRBJ1-1, with D perhaps matching TRBD1 (6 bases). The CDR3 spans 15 residues. Between the trimmed V and J ends, which lost 5 bases and 3 bases, there was a span of 16 bases. This CDR3 reads CASSRPSGAYTEAFF. Written as DNA, the CDR3 is TGTGCCAGCAGTAGACCCTCAGGGGCGTACACTGAAGCTTTCTTT.

This clonotype was seen a few times. V gene TRBV3-1 combines with J gene TRBJ1-1, with D perhaps TRBD1 (5 bases). Trimming pared 3 bases from V and 4 bases from J, leaving 21 bases between. The CDR3 spans 17 residues. Germline CDR1 reads LGHDT; CDR2 reads YNNKEL (reference sequence). Here the CDR3 DNA reads TGTGCCAGCAGCCATAGACCGGGTCCGGGACGTCGCACTGAAGCTTTCTTT. This translates into CASSHRPGPGRRTEAFF.

The chain has TRBV10-3 and TRBJ2-7; TRBD2 matches 14 bases. The germline V gene encodes CDR1 ENHRY and CDR2 SYGVKD. The length of the CDR3 is 14 residues. V trimming: 11 bases; J trimming: 6 bases; junction bases outside the gene matches: 9. The CDR3 is CALHPGLAGAEQYF. The CDR3 DNA is TGTGCCCTCCACCCGGGACTAGCGGGAGCCGAGCAGTACTTC.

This sequence joins TRBV5-5 and TRBJ1-2; D perhaps matches TRBD1 (5 bases). V was trimmed by 4 bases and J by 1 base, leaving 11 bases between them. The CDR3 totals 14 residues. Germline CDR1 SGHKS, CDR2 YYEKEE (reference sequence). The CDR3 sequence is CASSLDRINYGYTF. CDR3 bases: TGTGCCAGCAGCCTCGACAGAATTAACTATGGCTACACCTTC.

Points on this clonotype: A much larger clone differs from this one at a single base, so this may be a read error. The chain links TRBV7-8 to TRBJ2-3; D might be TRBD2 (5 bases). The CDR3 totals 16 residues. Germline assignment: CDR1 SGHVS and CDR2 FQNEAQ. CDR3 loop: CASSHQSEGSSDMQYF. The CDR3 DNA is TGTGCCAGCAGCCACCAGAGCGAAGGGAGCTCGGATATGCAGTATTTT.

The chain uses TRBV11-3 and TRBJ2-1, with unresolved D. Trimming shortened V by 5 bases and J by 2 bases, and 7 bases separated the two germline ends. CDR3 length: 13 amino acids. Germline V CDR1 and CDR2: SGHNT, YENEEA. DNA for the CDR3: TGTGCCAGCAGCCCTAGACCCTACAATGAGCAGTTCTTC. It encodes CASSPRPYNEQFF.

This clonotype was seen more than once but under ten times. CDR3 sequence reads: CASTGGSRTNEKLFF. As DNA, the CDR3 is TGTGCCAGTACCGGGGGTAGTAGGACTAATGAAAAACTGTTTTTT. The chain joins TRBV19 to TRBJ1-4, with D possibly being TRBD1 (5 bases). V shed 7 bases and J shed 2 bases, with 14 bases lying between them. CDR1 and CDR2 from the germline V gene are LNHDA and SQIVND (reference sequence). The CDR3 covers 15 residues.

V gene TRBV6-5 combines with J gene TRBJ2-1; TRBD2 matches 10 bases. Germline V lookup: CDR1 MNHEY, CDR2 SVGAGI. V lost 0 bases to trimming and J lost 10 bases; unmatched junction nucleotides: 6. This CDR3 region has 15 residues. CDR3 sequence: CASSYSSGRAGEQFF. The CDR3 region has the DNA TGTGCCAGCAGTTACTCGAGCGGGAGGGCCGGGGAGCAGTTCTTC.